These 16 T cell receptor beta chains were sequenced from one sample in a study of blood T cell repertoires in COVID-19. Sequencing was performed with immunoSEQ multiplex PCR; in TCRdb, only in-frame clones are kept and a portion is missing. Seen here are 350,000 to 550,000 clones, 85% to 90% observed once, and the top ten hold about 4.3%. Sequencing used peripheral blood. All receptors come from a woman in her twenties or thirties with acute or convalescent COVID-19.

This chain connects TRBV15 to TRBJ2-3; D is ambiguous. The V gene's germline CDR1 is LNHNV and CDR2 YYDKDF (reference sequence). The CDR3 is made up of 15 amino acids. Trimming pared 2 bases from V and 2 bases from J, leaving 11 bases between. CDR3 in amino acids: CATSRQLQNTDTQYF. For the CDR3, the DNA is TGTGCCACCAGCAGACAACTTCAAAACACAGATACGCAGTATTTT.

A single count supports this clone. The chain links TRBV19 to TRBJ2-7, with a tentative D call TRBD1 (5 bases). This CDR3 has 15 residues. The germline gives CDR1 LNHDA, CDR2 SQIVND (reference sequence). With 6 bases removed from V and 3 bases from J, the gap between germline ends came to 18 bases. The CDR3 DNA is TGTGCCAGTAGCTCCCTTGGTGGGGCTTACTACGAGCAGTACTTC. This gives the protein CASSSLGGAYYEQYF. The variable domain in full, completed from reference TRBV19 and TRBJ2-7, reads DGGITQSPKYLFRKEGQNVTLSCEQNLNHDAMYWYRQDPGQGLRLIYYSQIVNDFQKGDIAEGYSVSREKKESFPLTVTSAQKNPTAFYLCASSSLGGAYYEQYFGPGTRLTVT.

This chain links TRBV4-1 with TRBJ2-5; TRBD2 aligns across 8 bases. V lost 0 bases and J lost 5; bases outside the gene matches: 8. CDR3 size: 16 residues. Germline-derived CDR1 and CDR2 are MGHRA and YSYEKL. Here the CDR3 reads CASSQDPTGGLETQYF. The CDR3 coding sequence is TGCGCCAGCAGCCAAGATCCGACGGGGGGGCTGGAGACCCAGTACTTC.

This clone was counted only a few times. This chain uses TRBV10-1 with TRBJ2-1; 10 positions agree with TRBD1. The CDR3 is 15 residues long. V lost 3 bases, J lost 8 bases, and 7 bases stayed unmatched. Germline V gene data show CDR1 as WNHNN and CDR2 as SYGVQD (reference sequence). CDR3 DNA sequence: TGCGCCAGCAGTGACTTCGGGACAGGGGTGGATGAGCAGTTCTTC. Translation: CASSDFGTGVDEQFF.

The chain has TRBV12-5 and TRBJ1-2; 8 bases fit TRBD1. CDR1 and CDR2 (germline): LGHNT, FRNRAP. V dropped 6 bases and J dropped 5; count of bases not matched to a gene: 5. The CDR3 consists of 13 residues. The CDR3 nucleotides are TGTGCTAGTGGGCGGGGACAGGAGTATGGCTACACCTTC. This codes for CASGRGQEYGYTF.

The chain carries TRBV5-1 and TRBJ2-2; D remains ambiguous. The V gene's germline CDR1 is SGHRS and CDR2 YFSETQ. V lost 3 bases, J lost 7 bases, and 7 bases lay in between. The CDR3 runs 12 residues. The CDR3 DNA follows: TGCGCCAGCAGCTCGTTTTACGGGGAGCTGTTTTTT. Translation: CASSSFYGELFF.

The chain joins TRBV5-1 to TRBJ1-5; TRBD1 aligns across 7 bases. The germline CDR1 and CDR2 sequences are SGHRS and YFSETQ. The CDR3 sequence is 14 residues long. The ends lost 4 bases at V and 3 bases at J; junction bases unmatched: 4. Here the CDR3 DNA reads TGCGCCAGCAGCCCGGGACAGCTCAATCAGCCCCAGCATTTT. Its protein is CASSPGQLNQPQHF.

The chain has TRBV7-9 and TRBJ1-1; D not certain. This CDR3 comprises 14 residues. V lost 3 bases and J 6 bases, leaving 14 bases between the germline ends. Germline V CDR1 and CDR2: SEHNR, FQNEAQ (reference sequence). The CDR3 spells CASSLKGPGAEAFF. The CDR3 bases are TGTGCCAGCAGCTTGAAAGGACCCGGGGCTGAAGCTTTCTTT.

The rearrangement uses TRBV5-1 and TRBJ1-1; TRBD1 agrees at 8 bases. Trimming took 2 bases from V and 1 from J; bases not matched to a gene: 4. This CDR3 comprises 15 residues. The germline CDR1 and CDR2 sequences are SGHRS and YFSETQ. CDR3 amino acids: CASSLRQGKNTEAFF. In DNA, the CDR3 is TGCGCCAGCAGCTTACGACAGGGGAAGAACACTGAAGCTTTCTTT.

The V call is TRBV7-2, the J call TRBJ1-2, with D possibly matching TRBD1 (6 bases). Germline CDR1 is SGHTA and CDR2 is FQGNSA. The CDR3 loop spans 17 amino acids. The ends were cut back, 1 base at V and 4 bases at J, with 19 bases in the middle. CDR3 in amino acids: CASSLDLFTGTSYGYTF. CDR3 in DNA: TGTGCCAGCAGCTTAGATCTATTTACCGGGACAAGCTATGGCTACACCTTC. The full variable domain, with the rest looked up from reference TRBV7-2 and TRBJ1-2, is GAGVSQSPSNKVTEKGKDVELRCDPISGHTALYWYRQSLGQGLEFLIYFQGNSAPDKSGLPSDRFSAERTGGSVSTLTIQRTQQEDSAVYLCASSLDLFTGTSYGYTFGSGTRLTVV.

The chain uses TRBV18 and TRBJ2-7, with TRBD1 identical over 10 bases. This CDR3 comprises 14 residues. The ends lost 6 bases at V and 5 bases at J; junction bases unmatched: 7. Germline-derived CDR1 and CDR2 are KGHSH and LQKENI. The CDR3 sequence is CASSRQGARNEQYF. The CDR3 DNA sequence: TGTGCCAGCTCGAGACAGGGGGCGAGGAACGAGCAGTACTTC.

The chain uses TRBV5-4 and TRBJ1-1; D unresolved. The germline V gene has CDR1 SGHNT and CDR2 YYREEE (reference sequence). V dropped 0 bases and J dropped 0 bases, with 9 bases sitting between them. CDR3 size: 15 residues. CDR3 region: CASSLDTTVNTEAFF. CDR3 DNA sequence: TGTGCCAGCAGCTTGGACACAACAGTGAACACTGAAGCTTTCTTT.

The V and J genes are TRBV2 and TRBJ1-6, with 10 bases that match TRBD1. The length of the CDR3 is 18 residues. The ends lost 4 bases at V and 5 bases at J; junction bases unmatched: 11. Germline values: CDR1 SNHLY, CDR2 FYNNEI. The CDR3: CASSARDRGAMNNSPLHF. The CDR3 DNA sequence: TGTGCCAGCAGTGCGAGGGACAGGGGTGCTATGAATAATTCACCCCTCCACTTT.

The chain uses TRBV5-1 and TRBJ1-1, with 10 positions matching TRBD1. CDR1 is SGHRS and CDR2 is YFSETQ in the germline V gene. The V and J ends lost 1 base and 3 bases, in that order; junction bases with no gene match: 6. The CDR3 covers 16 residues. In DNA form, the CDR3 reads TGCGCCAGCAGCTTGCTCCGGGGACAGGGGCACACTGAAGCTTTCTTT. This gives the protein CASSLLRGQGHTEAFF.

The genes are TRBV5-4 and TRBJ2-1; 9 bases map to TRBD1. J was trimmed by 6 bases and V by 0 bases; bases with no gene match: 4. In germline, CDR1 is SGHNT, CDR2 YYREEE (reference sequence). The CDR3 length is 15 residues. CDR3 residues: CASSLGQGGFNEQFF. The CDR3 nucleotides read TGTGCCAGCAGCTTGGGACAGGGGGGTTTCAATGAGCAGTTCTTC.

This rearrangement joins TRBV5-1 to TRBJ2-1; 7 nucleotides agree with TRBD2. J lost 11 bases, V lost 0 bases, and 14 bases had no gene match. CDR1 SGHRS and CDR2 YFSETQ come from the germline V gene. The CDR3 has 16 residues. For the CDR3, the DNA is TGCGCCAGCAGCTTGGGGCGCCTAGCGGCGACAGAAAAGCAGTTCTTC. It codes for CASSLGRLAATEKQFF.